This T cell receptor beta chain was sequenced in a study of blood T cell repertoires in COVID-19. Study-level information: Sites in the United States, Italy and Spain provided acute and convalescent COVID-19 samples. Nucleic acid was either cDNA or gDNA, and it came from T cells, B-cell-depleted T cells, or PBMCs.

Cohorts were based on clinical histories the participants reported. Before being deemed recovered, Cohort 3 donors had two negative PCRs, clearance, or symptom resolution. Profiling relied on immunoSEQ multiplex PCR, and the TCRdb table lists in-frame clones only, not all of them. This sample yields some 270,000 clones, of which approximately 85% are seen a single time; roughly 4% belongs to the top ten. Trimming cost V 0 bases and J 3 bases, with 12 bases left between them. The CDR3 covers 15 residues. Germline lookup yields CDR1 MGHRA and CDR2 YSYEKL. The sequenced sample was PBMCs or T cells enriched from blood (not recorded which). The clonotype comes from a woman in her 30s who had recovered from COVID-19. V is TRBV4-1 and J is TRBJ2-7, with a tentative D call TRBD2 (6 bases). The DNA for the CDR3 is TGCGCCAGCAGCCAAGATGGCGGGGTCCTCTACGAGCAGTACTTC. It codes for CASSQDGGVLYEQYF.